Sequencing of this T cell receptor beta chain was carried out in a study of cytomegalovirus exposure and HLA in healthy donors. The PCR had 60 Vbeta and 13 Jbeta primers. Produced via immunoSEQ multiplex PCR; TCRdb's table is partial and in-frame only. The sample holds some 97,000 clones, around 84% seen once. In this sample, this clone turned up a few times. Its cognate antigen is unknown. Study results and limitations: It is likely that the observed cluster of highly shared sequence variants was a sequencing artifact. Later analysis demonstrated an association between a missense DCLRE1C variant and TCR beta V- and J-gene trimming. A later analysis reportedly found that, within productive TCRs, an Asian-associated ancestry cluster had fewer N-insertions than the mean observed across the roughly 610 donors. Cytomegalovirus-associated TCR beta chains were listed, numbering approximately 150.

The specimen was PBMCs. The TCR was taken from a woman aged 18-29 years in good health and CMV-seronegative.

The CDR3 bases are TGTGCCAGTCAACTAGCGGGAGGTACCGGGGAGCTGTTTTTT. This translates into CASQLAGGTGELFF. The V call is TRBV19, the J call TRBJ2-2; TRBD2 matches at 12 bases. The CDR3 runs to 14 residues. With V trimmed by 8 bases and J by 5 bases, 3 bases remained unmatched. Germline V gene lookup returns CDR1 LNHDA and CDR2 SQIVND (reference sequence).